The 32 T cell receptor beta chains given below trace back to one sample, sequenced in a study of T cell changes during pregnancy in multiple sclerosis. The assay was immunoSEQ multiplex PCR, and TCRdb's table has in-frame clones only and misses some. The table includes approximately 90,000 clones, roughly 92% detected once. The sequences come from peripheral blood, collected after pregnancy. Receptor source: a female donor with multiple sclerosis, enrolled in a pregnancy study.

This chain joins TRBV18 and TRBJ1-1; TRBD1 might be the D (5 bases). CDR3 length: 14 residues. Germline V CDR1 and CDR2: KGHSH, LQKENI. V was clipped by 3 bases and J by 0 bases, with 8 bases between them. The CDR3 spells CASSPDSLNTEAFF. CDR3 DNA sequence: TGTGCCAGCTCACCTGACAGTTTGAACACTGAAGCTTTCTTT.

CDR3 nucleotides: TGTGCCAGCAGCGTAGGTGGAGGGGCTCCCTATGGCTACACCTTC. Protein: CASSVGGGAPYGYTF. V is TRBV9 and J is TRBJ1-2, with D possibly being TRBD1 (5 bases). Germline V gene sequence: CDR1 SGDLS, CDR2 YYNGEE. The CDR3 totals 15 residues. Trimming stripped 0 bases from V and 4 bases from J, with 13 bases between. The complete variable domain, with remaining parts taken from reference TRBV9 and TRBJ1-2, reads DSGVTQTPKHLITATGQRVTLRCSPRSGDLSVYWYQQSLDQGLQFLIQYYNGEERAKGNILERFSAQQFPDLHSELNLSSLELGDSALYFCASSVGGGAPYGYTFGSGTRLTVV.

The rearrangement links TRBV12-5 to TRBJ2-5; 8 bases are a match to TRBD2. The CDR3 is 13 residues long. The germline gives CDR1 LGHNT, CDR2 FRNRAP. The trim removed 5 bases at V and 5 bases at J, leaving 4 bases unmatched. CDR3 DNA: TGTGCTAGTGGTCGGTCGGGGGGGGAGACCCAGTACTTC. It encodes CASGRSGGETQYF.

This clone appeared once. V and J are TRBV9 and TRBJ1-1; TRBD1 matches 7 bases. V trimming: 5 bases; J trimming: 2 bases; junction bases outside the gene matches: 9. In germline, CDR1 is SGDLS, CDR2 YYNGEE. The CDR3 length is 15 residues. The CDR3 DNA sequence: TGTGCCAGCAGTGGTCCGAGGGGGCTAAACACTGAAGCTTTCTTT. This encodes CASSGPRGLNTEAFF.

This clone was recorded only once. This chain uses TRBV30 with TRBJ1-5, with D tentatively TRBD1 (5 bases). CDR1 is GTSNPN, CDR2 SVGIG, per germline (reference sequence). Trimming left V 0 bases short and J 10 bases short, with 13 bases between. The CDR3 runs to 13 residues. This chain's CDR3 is CAWSVGAANPQHF. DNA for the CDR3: TGTGCCTGGAGTGTAGGGGCAGCGAACCCCCAGCATTTT.

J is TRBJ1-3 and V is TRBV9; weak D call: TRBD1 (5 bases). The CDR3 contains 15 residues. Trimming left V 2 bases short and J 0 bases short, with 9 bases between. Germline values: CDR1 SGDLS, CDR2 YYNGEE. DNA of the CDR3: TGTGCCAGCAGCGTTGACAGATACTCTGGAAACACCATATATTTT. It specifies CASSVDRYSGNTIYF.

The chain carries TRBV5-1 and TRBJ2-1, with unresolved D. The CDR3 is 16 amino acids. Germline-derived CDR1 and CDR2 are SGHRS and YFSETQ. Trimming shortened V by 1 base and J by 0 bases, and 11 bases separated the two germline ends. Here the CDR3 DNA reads TGCGCCAGCAGCTTGAACCCGTCGAGCTCCTACAATGAGCAGTTCTTC. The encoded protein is CASSLNPSSSYNEQFF. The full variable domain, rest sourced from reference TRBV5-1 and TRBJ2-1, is KAGVTQTPRYLIKTRGQQVTLSCSPISGHRSVSWYQQTPGQGLQFLFEYFSETQRNKGNFPGRFSGRQFSNSRSEMNVSTLELGDSALYLCASSLNPSSSYNEQFFGPGTRLTVL.

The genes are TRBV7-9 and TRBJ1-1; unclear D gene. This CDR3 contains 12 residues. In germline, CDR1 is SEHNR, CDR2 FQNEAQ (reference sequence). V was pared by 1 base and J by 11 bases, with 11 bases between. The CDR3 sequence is CASSLGEAGAFF. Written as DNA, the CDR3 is TGTGCCAGCAGCTTAGGCGAGGCGGGTGCTTTCTTT. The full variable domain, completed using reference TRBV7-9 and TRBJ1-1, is DTGVSQNPRHKITKRGQNVTFRCDPISEHNRLYWYRQTLGQGPEFLTYFQNEAQLEKSRLLSDRFSAERPKGSFSTLEIQRTEQGDSAMYLCASSLGEAGAFFGQGTRLTVV.

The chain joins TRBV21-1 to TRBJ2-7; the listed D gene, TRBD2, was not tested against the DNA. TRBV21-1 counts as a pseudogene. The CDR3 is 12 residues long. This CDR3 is CASKGRPGEQYF. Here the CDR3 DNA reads TGTGCCAGCAAAGGGCGTCCGGGGGAGCAGTACTTC.

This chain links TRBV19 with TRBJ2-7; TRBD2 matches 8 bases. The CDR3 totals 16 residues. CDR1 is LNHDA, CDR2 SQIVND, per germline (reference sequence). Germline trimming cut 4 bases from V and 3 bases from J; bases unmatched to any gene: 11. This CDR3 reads CASSTRPAGLDYEQYF. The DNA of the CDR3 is TGTGCCAGTAGTACCCGGCCCGCGGGACTAGACTACGAGCAGTACTTC.

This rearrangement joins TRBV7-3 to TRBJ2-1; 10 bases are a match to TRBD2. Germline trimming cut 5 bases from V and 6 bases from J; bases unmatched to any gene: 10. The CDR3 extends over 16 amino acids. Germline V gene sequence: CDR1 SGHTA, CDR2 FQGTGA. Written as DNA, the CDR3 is TGTGCCAGCAGCCTATCGAGGGAGCGGGGGGGCAATGAGCAGTTCTTC. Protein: CASSLSRERGGNEQFF.

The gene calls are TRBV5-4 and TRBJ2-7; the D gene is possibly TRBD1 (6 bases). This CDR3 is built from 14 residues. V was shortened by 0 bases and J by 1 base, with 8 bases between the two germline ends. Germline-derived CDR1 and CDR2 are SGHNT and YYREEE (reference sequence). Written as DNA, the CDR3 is TGTGCCAGCAGCTTGGACACAGGGTCCTACGAGCAGTACTTC. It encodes CASSLDTGSYEQYF.

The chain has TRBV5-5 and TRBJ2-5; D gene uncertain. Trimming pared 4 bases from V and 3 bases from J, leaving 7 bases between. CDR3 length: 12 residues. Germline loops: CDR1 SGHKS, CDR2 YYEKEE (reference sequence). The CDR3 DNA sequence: TGTGCCAGCAGCCGACTTGAAGAGACCCAGTACTTC. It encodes CASSRLEETQYF.

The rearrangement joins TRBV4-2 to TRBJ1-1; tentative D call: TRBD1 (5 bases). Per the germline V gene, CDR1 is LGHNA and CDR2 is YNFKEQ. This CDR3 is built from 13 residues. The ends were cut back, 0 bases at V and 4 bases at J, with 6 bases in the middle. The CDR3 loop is CASSQDRGTEAFF. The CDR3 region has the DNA TGTGCCAGCAGCCAAGATAGGGGCACTGAAGCTTTCTTT.

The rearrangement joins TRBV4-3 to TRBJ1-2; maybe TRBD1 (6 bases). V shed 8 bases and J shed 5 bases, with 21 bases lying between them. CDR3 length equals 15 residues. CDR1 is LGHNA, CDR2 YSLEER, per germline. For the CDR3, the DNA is TGCGCCAGCGCCGCGTGGGGGACAACTTCATATGGCTACACCTTC. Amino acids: CASAAWGTTSYGYTF.

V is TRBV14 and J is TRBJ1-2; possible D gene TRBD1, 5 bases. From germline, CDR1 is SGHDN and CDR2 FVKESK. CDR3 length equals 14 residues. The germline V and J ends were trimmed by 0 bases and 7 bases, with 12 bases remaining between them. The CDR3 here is CASSQDKAGPGYTF. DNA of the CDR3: TGTGCCAGCAGCCAAGATAAGGCGGGGCCTGGCTACACCTTC.

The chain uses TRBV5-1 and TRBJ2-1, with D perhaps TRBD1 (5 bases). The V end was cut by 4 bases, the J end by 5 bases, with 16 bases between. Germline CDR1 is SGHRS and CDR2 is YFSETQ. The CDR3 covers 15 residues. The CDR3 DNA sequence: TGCGCCAGCAGCATCCAAGGGGATACTGACAATGAGCAGTTCTTC. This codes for CASSIQGDTDNEQFF.

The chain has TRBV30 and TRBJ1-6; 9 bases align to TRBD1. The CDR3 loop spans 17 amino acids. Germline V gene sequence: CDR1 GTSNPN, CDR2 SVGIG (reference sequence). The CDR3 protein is CARGTGTMSNYNSPLHF. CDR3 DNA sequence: TGTGCTCGGGGGACAGGGACAATGTCGAACTATAATTCACCCCTCCACTTT.

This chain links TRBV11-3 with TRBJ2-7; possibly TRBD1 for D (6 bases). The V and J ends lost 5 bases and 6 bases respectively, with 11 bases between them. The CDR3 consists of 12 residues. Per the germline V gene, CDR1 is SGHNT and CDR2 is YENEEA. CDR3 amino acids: CASSTGSGEQYF. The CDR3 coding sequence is TGTGCCAGCAGCACAGGGTCCGGCGAGCAGTACTTC.

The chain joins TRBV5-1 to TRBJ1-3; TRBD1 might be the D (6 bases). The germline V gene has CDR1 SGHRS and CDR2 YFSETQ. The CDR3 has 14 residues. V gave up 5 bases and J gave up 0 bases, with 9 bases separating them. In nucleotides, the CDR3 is TGCGCCAGCAGTTGGGACAACTCTGGAAACACCATATATTTT. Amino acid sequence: CASSWDNSGNTIYF.

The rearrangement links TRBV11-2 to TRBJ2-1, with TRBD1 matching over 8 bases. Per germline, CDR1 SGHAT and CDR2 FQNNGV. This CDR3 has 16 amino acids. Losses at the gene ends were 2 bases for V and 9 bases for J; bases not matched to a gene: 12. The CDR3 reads CASSLFEQGAVREQFF. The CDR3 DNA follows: TGTGCCAGCAGCTTATTTGAGCAGGGGGCGGTACGTGAGCAGTTCTTC. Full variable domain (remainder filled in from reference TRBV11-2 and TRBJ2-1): EAGVAQSPRYKIIEKRQSVAFWCNPISGHATLYWYQQILGQGPKLLIQFQNNGVVDDSQLPKDRFSAERLKGVDSTLKIQPAKLEDSAVYLCASSLFEQGAVREQFFGPGTRLTVL.

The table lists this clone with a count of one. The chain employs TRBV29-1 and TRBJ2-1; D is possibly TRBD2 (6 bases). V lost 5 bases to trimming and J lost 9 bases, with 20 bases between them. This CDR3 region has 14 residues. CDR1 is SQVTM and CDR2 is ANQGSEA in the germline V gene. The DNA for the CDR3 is TGCAGCGTTCTAAAACAGGCCGGGAGCACTGAGCAGTTCTTC. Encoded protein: CSVLKQAGSTEQFF.

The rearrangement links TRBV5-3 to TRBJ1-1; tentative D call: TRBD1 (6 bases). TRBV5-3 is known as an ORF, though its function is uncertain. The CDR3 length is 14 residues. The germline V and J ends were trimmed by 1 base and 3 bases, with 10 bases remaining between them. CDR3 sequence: CARSLSEGDTEAFF. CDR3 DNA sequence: TGTGCCAGAAGCTTGTCTGAGGGGGACACTGAAGCTTTCTTT.

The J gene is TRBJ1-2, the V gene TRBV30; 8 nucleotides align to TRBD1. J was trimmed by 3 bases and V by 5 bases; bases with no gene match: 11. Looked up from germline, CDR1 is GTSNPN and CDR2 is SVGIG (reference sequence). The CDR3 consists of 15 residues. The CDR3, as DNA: TGTGCCTGGGGCGGGGCCCAGGGGGCTGACTATGGCTACACCTTC. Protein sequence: CAWGGAQGADYGYTF.

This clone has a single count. CDR3 in DNA: TGTGCCAGCTCACCGGGGGGGCTAGAGACCCAGTACTTC. Amino acids: CASSPGGLETQYF. The gene calls are TRBV18 and TRBJ2-5; TRBD2 might be the D (7 bases). The germline V gene encodes CDR1 KGHSH and CDR2 LQKENI. This CDR3 contains 13 residues. V lost 3 bases and J lost 4, with 9 bases in between.

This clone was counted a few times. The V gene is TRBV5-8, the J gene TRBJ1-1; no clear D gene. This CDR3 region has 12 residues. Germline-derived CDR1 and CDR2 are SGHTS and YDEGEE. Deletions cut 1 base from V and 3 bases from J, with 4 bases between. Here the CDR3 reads CASSLYYTEAFF. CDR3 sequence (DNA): TGTGCCAGCAGCTTGTACTACACTGAAGCTTTCTTT.

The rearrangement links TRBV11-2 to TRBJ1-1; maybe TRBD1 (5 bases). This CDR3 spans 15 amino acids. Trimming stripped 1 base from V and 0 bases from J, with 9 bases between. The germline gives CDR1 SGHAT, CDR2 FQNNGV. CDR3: CASSLVGGMNTEAFF. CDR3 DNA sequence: TGTGCCAGCAGCTTAGTCGGGGGGATGAACACTGAAGCTTTCTTT.

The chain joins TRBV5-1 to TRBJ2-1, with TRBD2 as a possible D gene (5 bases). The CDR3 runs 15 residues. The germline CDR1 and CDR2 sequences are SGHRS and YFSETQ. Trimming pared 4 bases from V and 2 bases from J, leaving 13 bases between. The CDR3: CASSVVSGAYNEQFF. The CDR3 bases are TGCGCCAGCAGCGTCGTAAGCGGTGCCTACAATGAGCAGTTCTTC.

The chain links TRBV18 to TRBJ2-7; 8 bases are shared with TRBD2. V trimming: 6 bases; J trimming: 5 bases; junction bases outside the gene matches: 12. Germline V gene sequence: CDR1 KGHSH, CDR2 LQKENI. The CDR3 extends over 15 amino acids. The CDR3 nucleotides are TGTGCCAGCTCGCCGGAACCGGGACTAGTGAACGAGCAGTACTTC. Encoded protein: CASSPEPGLVNEQYF.

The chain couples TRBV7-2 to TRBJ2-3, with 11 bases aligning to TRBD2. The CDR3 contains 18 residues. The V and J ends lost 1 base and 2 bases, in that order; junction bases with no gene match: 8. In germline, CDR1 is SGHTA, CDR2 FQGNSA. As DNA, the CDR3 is TGTGCCAGCAGCTTAGGTCTGGCTAGCGGGGGGTTCACAGATACGCAGTATTTT. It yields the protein CASSLGLASGGFTDTQYF.

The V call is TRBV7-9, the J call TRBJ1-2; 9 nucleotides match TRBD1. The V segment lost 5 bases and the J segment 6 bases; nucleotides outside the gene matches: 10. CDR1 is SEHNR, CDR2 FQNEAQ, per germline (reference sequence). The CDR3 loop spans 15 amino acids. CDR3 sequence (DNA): TGTGCCAGCAGCCACGGGGACAGGGCAGGGGATGGCTACACCTTC. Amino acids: CASSHGDRAGDGYTF.

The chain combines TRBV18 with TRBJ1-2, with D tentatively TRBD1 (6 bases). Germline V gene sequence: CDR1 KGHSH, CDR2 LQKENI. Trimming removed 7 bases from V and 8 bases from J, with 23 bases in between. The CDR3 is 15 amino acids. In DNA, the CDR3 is TGTGCCAGCTTTCGGGACATCGGAGTCCTTAGCGGCTACACCTTC. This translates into CASFRDIGVLSGYTF.